These 27 T cell receptor beta chains were all obtained from the same sample, sequenced in a study of blood T cell repertoires in COVID-19. Sequencing was performed with immunoSEQ multiplex PCR; in TCRdb, only in-frame clones are kept and a portion is missing. The data hold 350,000 to 450,000 clones, with 85% observed a single time. Source material: peripheral blood. These receptors all stem from a woman in her late teens or twenties with acute or convalescent COVID-19.

V is TRBV6-5 and J is TRBJ1-1; 7 bases are a match to TRBD1. V lost 4 bases, J lost 3 bases, and 8 bases stayed unmatched. The germline V gene has CDR1 MNHEY and CDR2 SVGAGI. This CDR3 is built from 15 residues. The CDR3 here is CASSFWTGGDTEAFF. CDR3 in DNA: TGTGCCAGCAGTTTTTGGACAGGAGGGGACACTGAAGCTTTCTTT.

The genes are TRBV6-8 and TRBJ2-3; tentative D call: TRBD1 (5 bases). Trimming shortened V by 6 bases and J by 8 bases, and 24 bases separated the two germline ends. Germline lookup yields CDR1 MNHGY and CDR2 SAAAGT. The length of the CDR3 is 16 residues. CDR3 DNA sequence: TGTGCCAGCAGCCTAGAACGACAGCCCCTCCAGGGTACGCAGTATTTT. This gives the protein CASSLERQPLQGTQYF.

V is TRBV3-1 (or the pseudogene TRBV3-2) and J is TRBJ2-2, with a weak D call TRBD1 (6 bases). V lost 1 base and J lost 3, with 9 bases in between. Germline V lookup: CDR1 LGHDT, CDR2 YNNKEL (reference sequence). The CDR3 has 15 residues. The CDR3 loop reads CASSQADSYTGELFF. The CDR3 nucleotides are TGTGCCAGCAGCCAAGCGGACAGCTACACCGGGGAGCTGTTTTTT.

This chain connects TRBV2 to TRBJ1-5, with D possibly TRBD1 on 5 matching bases. CDR3 length: 14 amino acids. Germline values: CDR1 SNHLY, CDR2 FYNNEI. The V and J ends lost 6 bases and 6 bases respectively, with 15 bases between them. The CDR3: CASSRGGDGQPQHF. In nucleotides, the CDR3 is TGTGCCAGCAGCCGGGGAGGGGATGGTCAGCCCCAGCATTTT.

This chain uses TRBV12-5 with TRBJ2-3; 8 bases align to TRBD1. CDR3 length: 15 residues. The germline V gene has CDR1 LGHNT and CDR2 FRNRAP. The V and J ends lost 4 bases and 6 bases, in that order; junction bases with no gene match: 9. In DNA, the CDR3 is TGTGCTAGTGGTTGGGAAGGACAGGGTTTCGATACGCAGTATTTT. Translated, it gives CASGWEGQGFDTQYF. Complete variable domain (other parts from reference TRBV12-5 and TRBJ2-3): DARVTQTPRHKVTEMGQEVTMRCQPILGHNTVFWYRQTMMQGLELLAYFRNRAPLDDSGMPKDRFSAEMPDATLATLKIQPSEPRDSAVYFCASGWEGQGFDTQYFGPGTRLTVL.

The V call is TRBV19, the J call TRBJ1-1, with TRBD1 identical over 8 bases. J gave up 4 bases and V 3 bases, and 7 bases lay outside the gene matches. Per germline, CDR1 LNHDA and CDR2 SQIVND (reference sequence). The CDR3 spans 15 residues. The CDR3 protein is CASSMRWQGATEAFF. CDR3 coding DNA: TGTGCCAGTAGTATGAGGTGGCAGGGGGCCACTGAAGCTTTCTTT.

The genes are TRBV7-9 and TRBJ1-1, with D unclear. Germline lookup yields CDR1 SEHNR and CDR2 FQNEAQ (reference sequence). The CDR3 totals 12 residues. Trimming took 3 bases from V and 4 from J, leaving 6 bases between them. CDR3 protein: CASSFSSTEAFF. In DNA, the CDR3 is TGTGCCAGCAGCTTTTCGAGCACTGAAGCTTTCTTT. Looking up the rest from reference TRBV7-9 and TRBJ1-1 gives the full variable domain: DTGVSQNPRHKITKRGQNVTFRCDPISEHNRLYWYRQTLGQGPEFLTYFQNEAQLEKSRLLSDRFSAERPKGSFSTLEIQRTEQGDSAMYLCASSFSSTEAFFGQGTRLTVV.

The J gene is TRBJ2-3, the V gene TRBV9, with 10 bases fitting TRBD2. The CDR3 is 14 residues long. Germline CDR1 and CDR2: SGDLS and YYNGEE. The V and J ends lost 5 bases and 6 bases, in that order; junction bases with no gene match: 6. The CDR3 coding sequence is TGTGCCAGCAGTGCTAGCGGGAGTGCGGATACGCAGTATTTT. Protein product: CASSASGSADTQYF.

This chain joins TRBV4-2 and TRBJ2-3; 10 nucleotides align to TRBD2. In germline, CDR1 is LGHNA, CDR2 YNFKEQ. This CDR3 region has 16 residues. After removal of 0 bases from V and 5 bases from J, the junction contained 5 bases not matched to a gene. DNA for the CDR3: TGTGCCAGCAGCCAAGATTGGCTAGCGGGGGAAGATACGCAGTATTTT. Its protein is CASSQDWLAGEDTQYF.

This clone was recorded a few times. The chain carries TRBV27 and TRBJ2-1; 10 bases are shared with TRBD1. Germline assignment: CDR1 MNHEY and CDR2 SMNVEV (reference sequence). Trimming at V came to 5 bases and at J to 6 bases, leaving 13 bases not matched to a gene. CDR3 length: 17 amino acids. The CDR3 here is CASSPGTGEGNGNEQFF. The CDR3 DNA reads TGTGCCAGCAGTCCAGGGACAGGGGAAGGTAACGGCAATGAGCAGTTCTTC.

This clone was seen just once. Written as DNA, the CDR3 is TGTGCCAGTAGTATAGGGACAGGGACTGCCTACGAGCAGTACTTC. This translates into CASSIGTGTAYEQYF. The V gene is TRBV19, the J gene TRBJ2-7; 8 bases line up with TRBD1. The germline CDR1 and CDR2 sequences are LNHDA and SQIVND (reference sequence). Germline trimming cut 1 base from V and 2 bases from J; bases unmatched to any gene: 4. The CDR3 covers 15 residues.

The chain couples TRBV6-1 to TRBJ1-2, with a possible D match to TRBD1 (6 bases). This CDR3 spans 15 amino acids. Germline CDR1 MNHNS, CDR2 SASEGT. Trimming took off 2 bases at V and 6 bases at J, with 16 bases between the two ends. The CDR3 DNA follows: TGTGCCAGCAGTGAACCAGGACAGCTCGATGATGGCTACACCTTC. Translating gives CASSEPGQLDDGYTF.

This clone showed up just a few times. This chain uses TRBV28 with TRBJ1-3; 9 bases match TRBD1. This CDR3 is 14 amino acids long. Germline CDR1 is MDHEN and CDR2 is SYDVKM. V was clipped by 5 bases and J by 3 bases; unmatched bases: 2. The CDR3 loop reads CASSGQGYGNTIYF. The DNA of the CDR3 is TGTGCCAGCAGTGGACAGGGGTATGGAAACACCATATATTTT. Based on the CDR3 plus reference TRBV28 and TRBJ1-3, the full variable domain is DVKVTQSSRYLVKRTGEKVFLECVQDMDHENMFWYRQDPGLGLRLIYFSYDVKMKEKGDIPEGYSVSREKKERFSLILESASTNQTSMYLCASSGQGYGNTIYFGEGSWLTVV.

The V and J genes are TRBV5-1 and TRBJ1-1; the match to TRBD1 covers 7 bases. The CDR3 is 15 residues long. From germline, CDR1 is SGHRS and CDR2 YFSETQ. After removal of 0 bases from V and 4 bases from J, the junction contained 6 bases not matched to a gene. This CDR3 is CASSLVGAGGTEAFF. The DNA for the CDR3 is TGCGCCAGCAGCTTGGTAGGGGCAGGGGGCACTGAAGCTTTCTTT.

This clone showed up just once. V and J are TRBV7-2 and TRBJ2-7; TRBD2 aligns across 9 bases. The V gene's germline CDR1 is SGHTA and CDR2 FQGNSA. The CDR3 consists of 14 residues. Germline trimming cut 6 bases from V and 6 bases from J; bases unmatched to any gene: 9. The CDR3 coding sequence is TGTGCCAGCAGTCGCGGGGGGGACGCGGGCGAGCAGTACTTC. Translating gives CASSRGGDAGEQYF.

The chain couples TRBV2 to TRBJ1-2; D perhaps matches TRBD1 (6 bases). This CDR3 comprises 14 residues. CDR1 is SNHLY, CDR2 FYNNEI, per germline. Trimming removed 7 bases from V and 6 bases from J, with 18 bases in between. The CDR3 sequence: CASIQGRGSNGYTF. The CDR3 nucleotides are TGTGCCAGCATCCAGGGGAGGGGTAGCAATGGCTACACCTTC.

V is TRBV18 and J is TRBJ1-2; 7 positions match TRBD1. Germline V gives CDR1 KGHSH, CDR2 LQKENI. This CDR3 comprises 15 residues. After removal of 1 base from V and 3 bases from J, the junction contained 5 bases not matched to a gene. The CDR3 here is CASSPQTGPDYGYTF. In DNA form, the CDR3 reads TGTGCCAGCTCACCACAGACAGGGCCGGACTATGGCTACACCTTC.

V gene TRBV5-8 combines with J gene TRBJ2-3; D is undetermined. The CDR3 covers 15 residues. V was clipped by 4 bases and J by 0 bases, with 12 bases between them. Looked up from germline, CDR1 is SGHTS and CDR2 is YDEGEE. This chain's CDR3 is CASSRAYGSTDTQYF. CDR3 DNA: TGTGCCAGCAGCCGAGCTTACGGGAGCACAGATACGCAGTATTTT.

V usage is TRBV24-1 and J usage is TRBJ2-5; a weak D match, TRBD1 (6 bases). Germline V gene sequence: CDR1 KGHDR, CDR2 SFDVKD. CDR3 length equals 13 residues. The V end lost 2 bases, the J end lost 5 bases, and 8 bases lay between the germline ends. CDR3 sequence (DNA): TGTGCCACCAGTGATTCAGGGGTGGAGACCCAGTACTTC. It translates to CATSDSGVETQYF.

V usage is TRBV10-1 and J usage is TRBJ2-5; D not resolved. There are 13 residues in the CDR3. Trimming took off 5 bases at V and 4 bases at J, with 11 bases between the two ends. Germline-derived CDR1 and CDR2 are WNHNN and SYGVQD (reference sequence). The DNA of the CDR3 is TGCGCCAGCAGTCGTTCTATCGGAGAGACCCAGTACTTC. This gives the protein CASSRSIGETQYF.

The rearrangement links TRBV6-6 to TRBJ2-6, with 11 bases matching TRBD1. Germline CDR1 reads MNHNY; CDR2 reads SVGAGI (reference sequence). V shed 5 bases, J shed 0 bases, and the junction held 12 bases outside the gene matches. The CDR3 is 20 amino acids. CDR3 nucleotide sequence: TGTGCCAGCAGTCCCCAGGGGACAGGGGGTCCTTCCTCTGGGGCCAACGTCCTGACTTTC. Translating it yields CASSPQGTGGPSSGANVLTF.

This chain links TRBV19 with TRBJ2-1; TRBD2 matches at 14 bases. The germline V gene has CDR1 LNHDA and CDR2 SQIVND (reference sequence). The CDR3 contains 16 residues. V gave up 5 bases and J gave up 6 bases; unmatched junction bases: 6. The CDR3 nucleotides read TGTGCCAGTAGTCTCGGGACTAGCGGGAGTGGCAATGAGCAGTTCTTC. Its translation: CASSLGTSGSGNEQFF.

This chain connects TRBV7-7 to TRBJ2-1, with TRBD2 matching over 7 bases. Unmatched junction bases numbered 8, after V lost 5 bases and J lost 10 bases. This CDR3 comprises 13 residues. The germline gives CDR1 SSHAT, CDR2 FNYEAQ (reference sequence). The CDR3 sequence: CASSLTSAGEQFF. Here the CDR3 DNA reads TGTGCCAGCAGCCTTACTAGCGCGGGGGAGCAGTTCTTC.

In its sample, this clone was seen once. This chain joins TRBV24-1 and TRBJ1-5, with 8 bases matching TRBD1. The CDR3 loop spans 15 amino acids. The trim removed 4 bases at V and 6 bases at J, leaving 7 bases unmatched. Germline values: CDR1 KGHDR, CDR2 SFDVKD. The CDR3 DNA reads as TGTGCCACCAGTGAAGGACAGGGCTCAATTCAGCCCCAGCATTTT. Protein product: CATSEGQGSIQPQHF.

The table lists this clone with a count of one. The chain combines TRBV6-4 with TRBJ2-1, with 7 positions matching TRBD2. The CDR3 has 15 residues. Germline V gene lookup returns CDR1 MRHNA and CDR2 SNTAGT. Trimming removed 1 base from V and 9 bases from J; junction bases left unmatched: 9. CDR3 loop: CASSDWSGAAGEQFF. For the CDR3, the DNA is TGTGCCAGCAGTGACTGGAGCGGGGCAGCCGGTGAGCAGTTCTTC.

The J gene is TRBJ1-6, the V gene TRBV11-2; D ambiguous. V lost 5 bases, J lost 5 bases, and 10 bases lay in between. The CDR3 covers 14 residues. Germline-derived CDR1 and CDR2 are SGHAT and FQNNGV. Here the CDR3 DNA reads TGTGCCAGCAGCCCCCCCGGGAATAATTCACCCCTCCACTTT. Translation: CASSPPGNNSPLHF.

The chain employs TRBV12-2 and TRBJ2-2; the tabulated D call, TRBD2, remains unverified against the DNA. TRBV12-2 is a pseudogene segment. The CDR3 length is 12 residues. The DNA of the CDR3 is TGTGCAAGTCTAGCAGACCCCGGGGAGCTGTTTTTT. Its protein product is CASLADPGELFF.